The sequence of this T cell receptor beta chain was determined in a study of blood T cell repertoires in COVID-19. Per the germline V gene, CDR1 is SSHAT and CDR2 is FNYEAQ (reference sequence). This CDR3 contains 16 residues. V gave up 5 bases and J gave up 6 bases, with 19 bases separating them. Profiled with immunoSEQ multiplex PCR; TCRdb holds only in-frame clones, not every one. The sample has approximately 200,000 clones; 85% to 90% are singletons. The sequenced sample was PBMCs or T cells enriched from blood (not recorded which). The TCR was taken from a woman aged 40 to 55 with acute COVID-19. This chain joins TRBV7-7 and TRBJ2-2; possible D gene TRBD2, 7 bases. CDR3 nucleotides: TGTGCCAGCAGCCTGGGACGGGGGGCCGGTTCCGGGGAGCTGTTTTTT. This sequence encodes CASSLGRGAGSGELFF.